This TCR beta chain comes out of a study of blood T cell repertoires in COVID-19. Germline CDR1 is KGHDR and CDR2 is SFDVKD. The CDR3 has 15 amino acids. Trimming stripped 2 bases from V and 2 bases from J, with 10 bases between. As originally analysed: Estimation of nucleated cell counts relied on the amplification of reference gene primers. Data came from immunoSEQ multiplex PCR; TCRdb stores just in-frame clones and leaves some out. V and J calls and clone size are given by that table; D and trimming were obtained from the DNA. The table lists 300,000 to 350,000 clones, over 80% of them singletons.

The sequenced sample consisted of PBMCs or T cells enriched from blood (not recorded which). The chain links TRBV24-1 to TRBJ2-3; D perhaps matches TRBD1 (6 bases). The TCR sequence derives from a man between 25 and 39 years old who had recovered from COVID-19. CDR3 coding DNA: TGTGCCACCAGTGATTCCAGGGGTACCACAGATACGCAGTATTTT. It yields the protein CATSDSRGTTDTQYF.